These T cell receptor beta chains were read from a single sample in a study of T cell responses to AZD1222 COVID-19 vaccine. Sequencing used immunoSEQ multiplex PCR; TCRdb keeps in-frame clones, though not all of them. The sample lists about 140,000 clones; 85% to 90% were seen once. The sequenced sample was peripheral blood, obtained on day 0 of AZD1222 vaccination. The receptors originated from an adult in good health. CDR3s include the opening cysteine and the closing phenylalanine or tryptophan. D genes are given only for firm matches.

TRBV7-9	16	TRBJ1-4	NA	CASSPGVGANNEKLFF	TGTGCCAGCAGCCCCGGTGTGGGGGCGAATAATGAAAAACTGTTTTTT
TRBV5-6	17	TRBJ2-5	TRBD2	CASSRGTSGRKQETQYF	TGTGCCAGCAGCCGGGGGACTAGCGGGAGAAAGCAAGAGACCCAGTACTTC
TRBV30	10	TRBJ1-1	NA	CAWSVPPAFF	TGTGCCTGGAGTGTACCACCAGCTTTCTTT
TRBV2	12	TRBJ2-3	NA	CASSEARDTQYF	TGTGCCAGCAGTGAGGCTCGGGATACGCAGTATTTT
TRBV6-1	15	TRBJ2-6	NA	CASSDFASGANVLTF	TGTGCCAGCAGTGATTTCGCCTCTGGGGCCAACGTCCTGACTTTC
TRBV15	17	TRBJ1-4	NA	CATSRGIDFSTNEKLFF	TGTGCCACCAGCAGAGGAATAGACTTTTCAACTAATGAAAAACTGTTTTTT
TRBV5-1	14	TRBJ2-1	TRBD2	CASSQFAGDHEQFF	TGCGCCAGCAGCCAATTTGCGGGAGATCATGAGCAGTTCTTC
TRBV7-2	17	TRBJ1-5	NA	CASSLVPGLAGNQPQHF	TGTGCCAGCAGCTTAGTACCGGGATTAGCGGGCAATCAGCCCCAGCATTTT
TRBV2	13	TRBJ1-3	TRBD1	CASSPQGRNTIYF	TGTGCCAGCAGTCCACAGGGGAGAAACACCATATATTTT
TRBV28	16	TRBJ2-5	TRBD2	CASSSTGTSAQETQYF	TGTGCCAGCAGTTCAACCGGGACTAGCGCTCAAGAGACCCAGTACTTC
TRBV5-1	11	TRBJ2-5	NA	CASSFGETQYF	TGCGCCAGCAGCTTCGGGGAGACCCAGTACTTC